This T cell receptor beta chain was identified during a study of T cells after posttransplantation cyclophosphamide. Study-level points and caveats: After PTCy, TRB diversity resembled that of CNI/methotrexate controls. TRB overlap between skin or GI tissue T cells and blood was limited. Later post-transplant blood repertoires were often dominated by donor CD8+ memory clones.

Treatment was busulfan-fludarabine conditioning, a marrow graft, and cyclophosphamide on days +3 and +4. CDR1 and CDR2 from the germline V gene are SGHRS and YFSETQ. This CDR3 comprises 16 residues. Trimming removed 2 bases from V and 3 bases from J, with 14 bases in between. Sequenced by immunoSEQ multiplex PCR; TCRdb stores in-frame clones only, minus some. The sample has approximately 15,000 clones, none seen only once. Many counts were recorded for this clone. Its target is unknown. The sequence came from a female patient in her 30s who received an allogeneic stem cell transplant from a related donor, was CMV-positive, and had no GVHD. Some T cells may be graft donor cells. The sample here was PBMCs, taken after allogeneic stem cell transplant with posttransplant cyclophosphamide. The chain is built from TRBV5-1 and TRBJ1-4, with D possibly matching TRBD1 (6 bases). The CDR3 bases are TGCGCCAGCAGCTTAGCAGGGGAATTAGCTAATGAAAAACTGTTTTTT. It specifies CASSLAGELANEKLFF.